The 10 T cell receptor beta chains below come from one sample, sequenced in a study of shared clonotypes between healthy human individuals. Positively selected for CCR7, the CD45RO-negative cells used as naive CD8 cells excluded terminally differentiated effector memory CD45RA+ cells. Clones were sequenced by immunoSEQ multiplex PCR, and TCRdb holds only the in-frame ones, with some missing. In the table there are around 1.9 million clones, just under 95% of which are singletons. The sequenced sample was naive CD8+ T cells from PBMCs. The source is a man younger than 35 in good health. Some clones in this sample may be carry-over from other donors' samples.

The rearrangement uses TRBV27 and TRBJ2-1, with D maybe TRBD2 (6 bases). Germline CDR1 and CDR2: MNHEY and SMNVEV (reference sequence). There are 14 residues in the CDR3. Trimming shortened V by 6 bases and J by 5 bases, and 14 bases separated the two germline ends. The CDR3 is CASSPGGMHNEQFF. CDR3 bases: TGTGCCAGCAGCCCGGGCGGGATGCACAATGAGCAGTTCTTC.

Note on this clone: Other DNA sequences of this sample code for an identical CDR3. The chain is built from TRBV27 and TRBJ2-7; 7 positions agree with TRBD1. V trimming: 3 bases; J trimming: 0 bases; junction bases outside the gene matches: 2. The germline gives CDR1 MNHEY, CDR2 SMNVEV (reference sequence). The CDR3 loop spans 14 amino acids. CDR3 bases: TGTGCCAGCAGTTTCGGACAGGCCTCCTACGAGCAGTACTTC. This gives the protein CASSFGQASYEQYF.

In this sample, this clone turned up a few times. The chain uses TRBV5-6 and TRBJ1-5, with unresolved D. V lost 2 bases to trimming and J lost 9 bases, with 9 bases between them. The CDR3 loop spans 12 amino acids. CDR1 and CDR2 from the germline V gene are SGHDT and YYEEEE. The CDR3 DNA follows: TGTGCCAGCAGCTTTGGGCTCGGGCCCCAGCATTTT. It encodes CASSFGLGPQHF.

Of note for this clone: This sample also contains other DNA sequences that code for the same CDR3. The gene calls are TRBV4-1 and TRBJ2-7; D gene uncertain. Trimming took off 1 base at V and 6 bases at J, with 4 bases between the two ends. The CDR3 length is 11 residues. The germline CDR1 and CDR2 sequences are MGHRA and YSYEKL. CDR3 sequence reads: CASSQGREQYF. The CDR3 DNA reads as TGCGCCAGCAGCCAAGGACGCGAGCAGTACTTC.

The CDR3 loop reads CASSRWDEESYEQYF. CDR3 nucleotides: TGCGCCAGCAGCCGCTGGGACGAGGAGTCGTACGAGCAGTACTTC. V and J are TRBV4-1 and TRBJ2-7; perhaps D is TRBD1 or TRBD2 (5 bases each). Trimming stripped 4 bases from V and 4 bases from J, with 17 bases between. The CDR3 runs 15 residues. Germline-derived CDR1 and CDR2 are MGHRA and YSYEKL.

The genes are TRBV15 and TRBJ1-5; 11 bases line up with TRBD1. The CDR3 consists of 17 residues. Trimming removed 4 bases from V and 4 bases from J; junction bases left unmatched: 9. Germline loops: CDR1 LNHNV, CDR2 YYDKDF (reference sequence). CDR3 in DNA: TGTGCCACCAGCAAAACCATGGGACAGGGGGATAATCAGCCCCAGCATTTT. This gives the protein CATSKTMGQGDNQPQHF.

The chain recombines TRBV27 with TRBJ2-7; the match to TRBD1 covers 7 bases. Germline values: CDR1 MNHEY, CDR2 SMNVEV (reference sequence). The J segment lost 6 bases and the V segment lost 4 bases, leaving 9 bases of the junction unmatched. The CDR3 extends over 14 amino acids. The CDR3 sequence is CASSWGTVPSEQYF. The CDR3 region has the DNA TGTGCCAGCAGTTGGGGGACAGTTCCCTCCGAGCAGTACTTC.

The V gene is TRBV4-1, the J gene TRBJ2-1; D gene unclear. Germline CDR1 reads MGHRA; CDR2 reads YSYEKL. This CDR3 has 13 residues. The V and J ends lost 1 base and 5 bases respectively, with 6 bases between them. The CDR3 DNA reads as TGCGCCAGCAGCCAAGGGCGGAACAATGAGCAGTTCTTC. Amino acids: CASSQGRNNEQFF.

This chain joins TRBV9 and TRBJ1-1, with 8 bases lining up with TRBD1. CDR3 size: 17 residues. Germline trimming cut 3 bases from V and 0 bases from J; bases unmatched to any gene: 10. Germline values: CDR1 SGDLS, CDR2 YYNGEE. CDR3 protein: CASSAGQGSSMNTEAFF. The CDR3 DNA is TGTGCCAGCAGCGCCGGACAGGGTAGTTCGATGAACACTGAAGCTTTCTTT.

This chain connects TRBV7-8 to TRBJ2-7, with 9 bases identical to TRBD1. The length of the CDR3 is 14 residues. J gave up 3 bases and V 2 bases, and 2 bases lay outside the gene matches. Germline V gene data show CDR1 as SGHVS and CDR2 as FQNEAQ. CDR3 in DNA: TGTGCCAGCAGCTTATTGGGACAGGGCTACGAGCAGTACTTC. Amino acids: CASSLLGQGYEQYF.